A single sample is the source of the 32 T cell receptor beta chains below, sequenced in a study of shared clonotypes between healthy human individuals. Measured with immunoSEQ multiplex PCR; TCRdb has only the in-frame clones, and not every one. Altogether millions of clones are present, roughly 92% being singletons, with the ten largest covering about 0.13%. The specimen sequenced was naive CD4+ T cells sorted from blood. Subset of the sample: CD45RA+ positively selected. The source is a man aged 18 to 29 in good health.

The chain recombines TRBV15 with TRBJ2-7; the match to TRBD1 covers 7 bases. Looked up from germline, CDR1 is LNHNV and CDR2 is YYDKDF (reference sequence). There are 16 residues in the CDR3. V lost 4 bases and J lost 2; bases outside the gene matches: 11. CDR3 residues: CATSKDRVLRTYEQYF. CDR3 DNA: TGTGCCACCAGCAAAGACAGGGTCTTGAGGACCTACGAGCAGTACTTC.

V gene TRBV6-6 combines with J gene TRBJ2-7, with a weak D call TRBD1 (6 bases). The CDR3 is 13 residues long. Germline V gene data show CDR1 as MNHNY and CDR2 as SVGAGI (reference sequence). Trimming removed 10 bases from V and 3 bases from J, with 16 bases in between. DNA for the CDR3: TGTGCCACCAACGACAGGCCGGGCTACGAGCAGTACTTC. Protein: CATNDRPGYEQYF.

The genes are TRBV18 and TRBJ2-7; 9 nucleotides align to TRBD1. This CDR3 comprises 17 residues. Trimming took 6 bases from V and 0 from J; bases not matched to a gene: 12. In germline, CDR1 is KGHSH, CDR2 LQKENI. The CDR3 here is CASSQSPGQGSSYEQYF. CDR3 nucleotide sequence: TGTGCCAGCTCCCAAAGTCCGGGACAGGGATCCTCCTACGAGCAGTACTTC.

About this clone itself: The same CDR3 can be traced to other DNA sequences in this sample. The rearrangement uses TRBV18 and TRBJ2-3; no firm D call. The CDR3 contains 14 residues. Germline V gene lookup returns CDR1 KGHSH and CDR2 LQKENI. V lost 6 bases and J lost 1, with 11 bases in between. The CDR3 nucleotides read TGTGCCAGCTCCCCCCCGGCCGGCACAGATACGCAGTATTTT. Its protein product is CASSPPAGTDTQYF.

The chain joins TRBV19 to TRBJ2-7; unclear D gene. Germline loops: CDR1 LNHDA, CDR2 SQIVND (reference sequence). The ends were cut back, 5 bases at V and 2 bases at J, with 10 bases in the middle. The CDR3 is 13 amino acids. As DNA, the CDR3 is TGTGCCAGTAGTCGGTGGTTTCCCTACGAGCAGTACTTC. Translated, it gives CASSRWFPYEQYF.

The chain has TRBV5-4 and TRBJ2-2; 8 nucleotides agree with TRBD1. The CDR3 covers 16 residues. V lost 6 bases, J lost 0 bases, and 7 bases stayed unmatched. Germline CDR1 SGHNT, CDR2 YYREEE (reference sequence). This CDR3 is CASNLRTGSNTGELFF. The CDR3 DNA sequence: TGTGCCAGCAATTTAAGGACAGGGTCGAACACCGGGGAGCTGTTTTTT. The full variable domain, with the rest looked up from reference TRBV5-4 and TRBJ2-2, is ETGVTQSPTHLIKTRGQQVTLRCSSQSGHNTVSWYQQALGQGPQFIFQYYREEENGRGNFPPRFSGLQFPNYSSELNVNALELDDSALYLCASNLRTGSNTGELFFGEGSRLTVL.

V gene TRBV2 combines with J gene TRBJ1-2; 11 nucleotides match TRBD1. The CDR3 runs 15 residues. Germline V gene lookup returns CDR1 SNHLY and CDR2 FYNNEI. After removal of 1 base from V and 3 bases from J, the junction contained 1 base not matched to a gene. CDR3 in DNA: TGTGCCAGCAGTGAAGGGACAGGGGGCCACTATGGCTACACCTTC. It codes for CASSEGTGGHYGYTF.

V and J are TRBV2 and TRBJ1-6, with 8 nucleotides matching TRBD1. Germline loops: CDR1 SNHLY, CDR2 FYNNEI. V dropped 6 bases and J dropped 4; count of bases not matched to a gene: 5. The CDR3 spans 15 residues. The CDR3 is CASSRGRGYNSPLHF. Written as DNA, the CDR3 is TGTGCCAGCAGCAGGGGGCGGGGGTATAATTCACCCCTCCACTTT.

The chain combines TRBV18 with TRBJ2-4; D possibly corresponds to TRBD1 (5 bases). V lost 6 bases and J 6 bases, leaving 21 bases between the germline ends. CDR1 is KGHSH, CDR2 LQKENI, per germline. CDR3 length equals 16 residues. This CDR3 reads CASSPALGRAGNIQYF. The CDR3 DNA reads TGTGCCAGCTCCCCGGCCCTCGGCAGGGCCGGAAACATTCAGTACTTC.

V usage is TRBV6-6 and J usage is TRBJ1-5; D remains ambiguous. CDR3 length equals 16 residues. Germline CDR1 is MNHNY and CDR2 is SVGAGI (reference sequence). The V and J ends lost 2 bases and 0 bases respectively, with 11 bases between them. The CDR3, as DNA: TGTGCCAGCAGTTACGCGGCAGGCGATAGCAATCAGCCCCAGCATTTT. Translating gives CASSYAAGDSNQPQHF.

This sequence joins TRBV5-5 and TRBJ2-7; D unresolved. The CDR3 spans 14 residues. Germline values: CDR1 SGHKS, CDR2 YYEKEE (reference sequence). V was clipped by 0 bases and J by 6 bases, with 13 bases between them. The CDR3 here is CASSLDPRPGEQYF. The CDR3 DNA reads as TGTGCCAGCAGCTTGGATCCCCGGCCAGGCGAGCAGTACTTC. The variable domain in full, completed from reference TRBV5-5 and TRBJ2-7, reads DAGVTQSPTHLIKTRGQQVTLRCSPISGHKSVSWYQQVLGQGPQFIFQYYEKEERGRGNFPDRFSARQFPNYSSELNVNALLLGDSALYLCASSLDPRPGEQYFGPGTRLTVT.

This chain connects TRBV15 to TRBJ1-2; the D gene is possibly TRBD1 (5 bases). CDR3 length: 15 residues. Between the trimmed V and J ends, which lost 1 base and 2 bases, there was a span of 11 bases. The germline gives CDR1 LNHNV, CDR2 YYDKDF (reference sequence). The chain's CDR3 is CATSRAPTENYGYTF. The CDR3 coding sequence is TGTGCCACCAGCAGAGCCCCGACAGAGAACTATGGCTACACCTTC.

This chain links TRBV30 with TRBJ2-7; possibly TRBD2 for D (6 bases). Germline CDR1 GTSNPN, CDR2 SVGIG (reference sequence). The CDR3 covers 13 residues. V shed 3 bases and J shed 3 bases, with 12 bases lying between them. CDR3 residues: CAWRAGQIYEQYF. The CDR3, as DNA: TGTGCCTGGAGGGCGGGGCAGATCTACGAGCAGTACTTC.

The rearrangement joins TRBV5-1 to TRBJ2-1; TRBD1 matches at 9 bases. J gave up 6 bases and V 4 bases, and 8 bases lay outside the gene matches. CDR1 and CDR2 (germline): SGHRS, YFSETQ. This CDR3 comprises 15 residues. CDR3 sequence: CASSGGTGMGNEQFF. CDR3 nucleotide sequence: TGCGCCAGCAGCGGAGGGACAGGGATGGGCAATGAGCAGTTCTTC.

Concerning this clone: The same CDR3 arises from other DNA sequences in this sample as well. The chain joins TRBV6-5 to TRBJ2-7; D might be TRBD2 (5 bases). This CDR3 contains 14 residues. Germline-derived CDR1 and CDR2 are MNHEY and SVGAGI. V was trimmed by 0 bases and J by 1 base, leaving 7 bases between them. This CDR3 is CASSYSSGSYEQYF. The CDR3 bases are TGTGCCAGCAGTTACTCCTCGGGATCCTACGAGCAGTACTTC.

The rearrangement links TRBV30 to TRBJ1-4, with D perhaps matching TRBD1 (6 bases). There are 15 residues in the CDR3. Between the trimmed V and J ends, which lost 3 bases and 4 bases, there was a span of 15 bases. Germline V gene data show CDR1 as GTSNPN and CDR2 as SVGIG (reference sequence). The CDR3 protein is CAWSPGGAGNEKLFF. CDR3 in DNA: TGTGCCTGGAGCCCCGGGGGCGCGGGTAATGAAAAACTGTTTTTT.

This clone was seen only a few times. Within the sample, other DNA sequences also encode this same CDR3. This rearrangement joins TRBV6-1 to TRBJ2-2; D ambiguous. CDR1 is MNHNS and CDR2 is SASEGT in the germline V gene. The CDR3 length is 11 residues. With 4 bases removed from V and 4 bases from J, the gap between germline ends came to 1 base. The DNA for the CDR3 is TGTGCCAGCAGTGTCACCGGGGAGCTGTTTTTT. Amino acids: CASSVTGELFF.

The CDR3 region has the DNA TGCGCCAGCAGAGGGTACGGGGAGCTGTTTTTT. Its protein is CASRGYGELFF. V usage is TRBV4-3 and J usage is TRBJ2-2; D is unresolved. Trimming cost V 6 bases and J 7 bases, with 6 bases left between them. This CDR3 spans 11 amino acids. Germline CDR1 LGHNA, CDR2 YSLEER.

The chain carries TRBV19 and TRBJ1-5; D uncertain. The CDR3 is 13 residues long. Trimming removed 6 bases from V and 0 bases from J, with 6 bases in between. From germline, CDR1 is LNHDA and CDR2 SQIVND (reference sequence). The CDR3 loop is CASRKYSNQPQHF. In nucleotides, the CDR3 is TGTGCCAGTAGAAAATATAGCAATCAGCCCCAGCATTTT.

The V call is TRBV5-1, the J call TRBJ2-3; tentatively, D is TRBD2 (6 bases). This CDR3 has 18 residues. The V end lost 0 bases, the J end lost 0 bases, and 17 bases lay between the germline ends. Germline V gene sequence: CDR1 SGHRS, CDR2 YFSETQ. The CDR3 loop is CASSLGASASQSTDTQYF. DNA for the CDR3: TGCGCCAGCAGCTTGGGGGCTAGCGCAAGCCAGAGCACAGATACGCAGTATTTT.

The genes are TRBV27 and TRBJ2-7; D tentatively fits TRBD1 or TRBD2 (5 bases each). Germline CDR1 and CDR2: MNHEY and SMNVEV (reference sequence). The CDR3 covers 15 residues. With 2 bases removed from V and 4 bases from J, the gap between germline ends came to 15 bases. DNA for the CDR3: TGTGCCAGCAGTTTAAAGGGTGGGGGTGGGTACGAGCAGTACTTC. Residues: CASSLKGGGGYEQYF.

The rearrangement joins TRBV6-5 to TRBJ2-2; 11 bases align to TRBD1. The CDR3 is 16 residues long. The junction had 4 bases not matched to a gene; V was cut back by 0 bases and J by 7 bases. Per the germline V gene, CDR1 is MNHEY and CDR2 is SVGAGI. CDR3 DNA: TGTGCCAGCAGTTACTCCCGGACAGGGGGCGGCGGGGAGCTGTTTTTT. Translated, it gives CASSYSRTGGGGELFF.

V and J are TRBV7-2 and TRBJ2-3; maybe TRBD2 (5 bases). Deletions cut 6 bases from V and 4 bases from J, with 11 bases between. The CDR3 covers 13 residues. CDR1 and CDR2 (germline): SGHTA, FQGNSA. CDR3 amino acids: CASSWTDADTQYF. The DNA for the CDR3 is TGTGCCAGCAGTTGGACTGACGCAGATACGCAGTATTTT.

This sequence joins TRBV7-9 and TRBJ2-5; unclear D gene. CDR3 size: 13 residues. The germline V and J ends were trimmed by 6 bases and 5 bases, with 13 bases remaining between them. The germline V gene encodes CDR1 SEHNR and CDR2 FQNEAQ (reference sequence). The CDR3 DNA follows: TGTGCCAGCAGTTATTTGGGGATGGAGACCCAGTACTTC. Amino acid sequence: CASSYLGMETQYF.

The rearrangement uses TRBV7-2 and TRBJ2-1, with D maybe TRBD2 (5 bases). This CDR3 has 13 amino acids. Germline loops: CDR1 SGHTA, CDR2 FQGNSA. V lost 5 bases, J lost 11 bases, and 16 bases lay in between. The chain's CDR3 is CASSLGSAAKQFF. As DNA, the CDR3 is TGTGCCAGCAGCCTAGGGAGCGCCGCCAAGCAGTTCTTC.

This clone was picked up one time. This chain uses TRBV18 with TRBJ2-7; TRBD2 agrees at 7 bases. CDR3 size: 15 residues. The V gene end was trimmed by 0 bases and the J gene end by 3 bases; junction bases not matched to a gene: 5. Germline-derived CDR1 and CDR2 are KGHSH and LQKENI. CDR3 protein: CASSPPGGTLYEQYF. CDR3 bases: TGTGCCAGCTCACCACCGGGAGGGACCCTCTACGAGCAGTACTTC.

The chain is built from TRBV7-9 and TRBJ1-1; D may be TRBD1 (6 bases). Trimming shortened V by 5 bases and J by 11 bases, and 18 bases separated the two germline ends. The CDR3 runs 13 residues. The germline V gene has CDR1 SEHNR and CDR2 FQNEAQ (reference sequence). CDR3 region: CASSPRTAEGAFF. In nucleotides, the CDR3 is TGTGCCAGCAGCCCGCGGACAGCCGAGGGGGCTTTCTTT.

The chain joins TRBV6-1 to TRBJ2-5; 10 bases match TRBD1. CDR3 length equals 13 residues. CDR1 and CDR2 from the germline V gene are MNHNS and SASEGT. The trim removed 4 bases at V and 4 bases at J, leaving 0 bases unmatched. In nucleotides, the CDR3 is TGTGCCAGCAGTGGGACAGGGGGAGAGACCCAGTACTTC. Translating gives CASSGTGGETQYF.

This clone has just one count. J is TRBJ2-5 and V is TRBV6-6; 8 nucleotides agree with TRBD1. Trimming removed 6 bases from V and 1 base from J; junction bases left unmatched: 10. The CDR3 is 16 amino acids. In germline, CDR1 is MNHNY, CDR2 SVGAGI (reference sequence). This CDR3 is CASSLGQGGPQETQYF. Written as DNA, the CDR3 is TGTGCCAGCAGCCTCGGACAGGGAGGCCCCCAAGAGACCCAGTACTTC.

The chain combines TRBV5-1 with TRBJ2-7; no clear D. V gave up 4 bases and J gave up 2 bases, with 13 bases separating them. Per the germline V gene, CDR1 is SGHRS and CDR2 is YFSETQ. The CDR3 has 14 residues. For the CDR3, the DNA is TGCGCCAGCAGCCCGGACCCTGGGACCTACGAGCAGTACTTC. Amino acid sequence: CASSPDPGTYEQYF.

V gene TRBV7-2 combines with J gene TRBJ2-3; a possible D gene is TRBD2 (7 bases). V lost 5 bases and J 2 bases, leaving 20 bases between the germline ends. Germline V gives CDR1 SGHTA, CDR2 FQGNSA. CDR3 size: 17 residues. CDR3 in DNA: TGTGCCAGCAGCCCTCAAGAGGGGGGGCGAAACACAGATACGCAGTATTTT. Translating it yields CASSPQEGGRNTDTQYF. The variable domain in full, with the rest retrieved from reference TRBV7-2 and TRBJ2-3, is GAGVSQSPSNKVTEKGKDVELRCDPISGHTALYWYRQSLGQGLEFLIYFQGNSAPDKSGLPSDRFSAERTGGSVSTLTIQRTQQEDSAVYLCASSPQEGGRNTDTQYFGPGTRLTVL.

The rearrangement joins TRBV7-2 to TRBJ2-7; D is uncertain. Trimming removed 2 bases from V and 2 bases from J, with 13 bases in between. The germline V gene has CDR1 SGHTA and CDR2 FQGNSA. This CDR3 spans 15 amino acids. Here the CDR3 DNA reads TGTGCCAGCAGCTTATTCGTCAGGATACCCTACGAGCAGTACTTC. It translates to CASSLFVRIPYEQYF. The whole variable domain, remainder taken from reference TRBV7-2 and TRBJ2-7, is GAGVSQSPSNKVTEKGKDVELRCDPISGHTALYWYRQSLGQGLEFLIYFQGNSAPDKSGLPSDRFSAERTGGSVSTLTIQRTQQEDSAVYLCASSLFVRIPYEQYFGPGTRLTVT.